This T cell receptor (beta chain) was recovered during a study of T cells in Graves' hyperthyroidism and ophthalmopathy. This clonotype was seen at least ten times. Its antigen is not identified. Regarding the study as a whole: Researchers found most expanded thyroid clonotypes above 0.001 in blood as well.

The CDR3 consists of 20 residues. From germline, CDR1 is MNHEY and CDR2 SVGEGT. V lost 0 bases and J lost 0, with 23 bases in between. Amplified TCR beta CDR3 regions derived from RNA transcripts. TCR CDR3 underwent first-round RT-PCR with the HTBI primer set. TCRdb fed the multiplex PCR reads into MiXCR, producing one record per CDR3 protein. Counted here are roughly 170,000 distinct CDR3 sequences, more than 15% occurring once; the ten biggest clones make up roughly 32%. Stable hyperthyroidism: no ophthalmopathy progression over 18 months of follow-up. The chain uses TRBV6-2 or TRBV6-3 and TRBJ2-5, with a weak D call TRBD2 (5 bases). The receptor was isolated from a woman aged 45-65 years with Graves' hyperthyroidism. Sequencing was performed on blood. CDR3 coding DNA: TGTGCCAGCAGTTACTCGATGTCGCTAGCAGAGACCCTGTACCAAGAGACCCAGTACTTC. The encoded protein is CASSYSMSLAETLYQETQYF.